This TCR beta chain appears in the sequencing data of a study of Graves' ophthalmopathy and Graves' hyperthyroidism. General observations from the study: Blood was where most expanded thyroid clonotypes above 0.001 frequency also turned up. The model reached around 70% sensitivity and about 72% specificity for predicting ophthalmopathy progression.

The authors amplified TCR beta CDR3 regions, and they did so from RNA transcripts for repertoire sequencing. Investigators did first-round RT-PCR with HTBI primers, then second-round multiplex PCR. TCRdb redid the calling of the multiplex PCR reads with MiXCR, one entry per CDR3 protein. The table lists 740,000 or so distinct CDR3 sequences, roughly 41% of them singletons. This CDR3 has 14 amino acids. Germline V gene lookup returns CDR1 SQVTM and CDR2 ANQGSEA. The V segment lost 7 bases and the J segment 8 bases; nucleotides outside the gene matches: 14. There are many counts of this clonotype. Its target is not known. The study excluded patients with other autoimmune diseases, uncontrolled infections, pregnancy or lactation.

This receptor was taken from an adult man with Graves' ophthalmopathy. This chain connects TRBV29-1 to TRBJ1-1; TRBD1 matches 9 bases. Sequenced input: peripheral blood. The CDR3 DNA sequence: TGCAGCGCATCCGGGACAGGGAACTTATTAGAAGCTTTCTTT. This sequence encodes CSASGTGNLLEAFF.